This T cell receptor beta chain was captured by sequencing in a study of cytomegalovirus exposure and HLA in healthy donors. Regarding this clone: Its antigen is not known.

PCR amplification relied on 60 Vbeta primers (plus 13 Jbeta primers). Clones were read by immunoSEQ multiplex PCR, and TCRdb kept only the in-frame ones, dropping some. Altogether fewer than 150,000 clones are present, 85% being singletons, with the ten largest covering under 8.5%. Regarding the study as a whole: There were some public TCRs occurring in many donors, but most TCR sequences were rare. Presence/absence analyses supposed approximately even sequencing depth among donors. In a later analysis, an Asian-associated ancestry cluster reportedly showed fewer N-insertions than the approximately 700-donor mean.

The sample comprised PBMCs. The source is a woman aged 25 to 45 in good health and CMV-seropositive.

The CDR3 loop reads CASSPPGGYSYNEQFF. CDR3 nucleotide sequence: TGTGCCAGCAGCCCTCCCGGAGGTTACTCCTACAATGAGCAGTTCTTC. V usage is TRBV9 and J usage is TRBJ2-1; tentatively, D is TRBD2 (5 bases). The CDR3 is made up of 16 amino acids. Germline CDR1 and CDR2: SGDLS and YYNGEE. The ends were cut back, 4 bases at V and 0 bases at J, with 14 bases in the middle.